This T cell receptor (beta chain) was recorded in a study of Graves' ophthalmopathy and Graves' hyperthyroidism. Stable hyperthyroidism meant no ophthalmopathy within 18 months of follow-up. Certain patients, namely those with other autoimmune diseases, uncontrolled infections, pregnancy or lactation, were excluded. This CDR3 region has 14 residues. The germline CDR1 and CDR2 sequences are GTSNPN and SVGIG (reference sequence). This clonotype was counted at least ten times. No antigen is known for it. One junction end does not reproduce the germline sequence, and a read error may be involved. General study results and limits: Among thyroid clonotypes expanded above 0.001 frequency, most also appeared in blood.

RNA transcripts yielded amplified TCR beta CDR3 regions. First-round RT-PCR employed HTBI primers, with a second-round multiplex PCR after it. One entry per CDR3 protein, called by TCRdb with MiXCR from the multiplex PCR reads. The table lists about 620,000 distinct CDR3 sequences, 22% of them singletons, with around 6.9% in the top ten. The sample comprised peripheral blood. The chain couples TRBV30 to TRBJ1-6; perhaps TRBD1 as D (5 bases). The source is a woman in her late teens or twenties with stable Graves' hyperthyroidism. Some clones in this sample may be carry-over from other donors' samples. In DNA form, the CDR3 reads TGTGCCAGCGAGCCCGGGGCCTACAATTCACCCCTCCACTTT. It yields the protein CASEPGAYNSPLHF.